These 8 T cell receptor beta chains came from one sample sequenced in a study of blood T cell repertoires in COVID-19. Sequencing was performed with immunoSEQ multiplex PCR; in TCRdb, only in-frame clones are kept and a portion is missing. Here the sample spans 150,000 to 180,000 clones, about 80% being singletons. Sequencing was carried out using peripheral blood. Receptors were obtained from a woman aged 60-75 years with acute or convalescent COVID-19.

The chain employs TRBV5-6 and TRBJ2-2; TRBD2 aligns across 10 bases. This CDR3 has 17 residues. CDR1 SGHDT and CDR2 YYEEEE come from the germline V gene. With V trimmed by 4 bases and J by 1 base, 7 bases remained unmatched. The CDR3 DNA reads as TGTGCCAGCAGCCGCAAGCGGGGGGGCAGGAACACCGGGGAGCTGTTTTTT. It yields the protein CASSRKRGGRNTGELFF.

This chain uses TRBV29-1 with TRBJ1-1, with a possible D match to TRBD1 (6 bases). Germline-derived CDR1 and CDR2 are SQVTM and ANQGSEA. V lost 4 bases and J lost 10, with 16 bases in between. CDR3 length: 12 residues. The CDR3, as DNA: TGCAGCGTTGTAATACAGGGATCTCGAGCTTTCTTT. The encoded protein is CSVVIQGSRAFF.

This chain uses TRBV12-3 or TRBV12-4 with TRBJ1-6, with no clear D. V was shortened by 4 bases and J by 7 bases, with 5 bases between the two germline ends. The CDR3 consists of 12 residues. Here the CDR3 reads CASSSGNSPLHF. The CDR3 DNA follows: TGTGCCAGCAGTTCAGGAAATTCACCCCTCCACTTT.

The V gene is TRBV2, the J gene TRBJ1-5; TRBD1 aligns across 7 bases. The CDR3 loop spans 16 amino acids. Trimming took 4 bases from V and 5 from J; bases not matched to a gene: 11. The germline CDR1 and CDR2 sequences are SNHLY and FYNNEI. The CDR3 coding sequence is TGTGCCAGCAGTGGACAGGGCGGCGGGGCAGATCAGCCCCAGCATTTT. Amino acids: CASSGQGGGADQPQHF.

The chain employs TRBV2 and TRBJ1-1; TRBD1 agrees at 9 bases. After removal of 7 bases from V and 5 bases from J, the junction contained 5 bases not matched to a gene. From germline, CDR1 is SNHLY and CDR2 FYNNEI. This CDR3 comprises 13 residues. The chain's CDR3 is CASTDRGGTEAFF. The CDR3 region has the DNA TGTGCCAGCACCGACAGGGGGGGTACTGAAGCTTTCTTT.

The V and J genes are TRBV27 and TRBJ2-5, with 11 nucleotides matching TRBD2. Germline CDR1 reads MNHEY; CDR2 reads SMNVEV (reference sequence). V dropped 0 bases and J dropped 4; count of bases not matched to a gene: 7. The CDR3 has 17 residues. CDR3 in DNA: TGTGCCAGCAGTTTATCGATCCCTAGCGGGGGGAGAGAGACCCAGTACTTC. The encoded protein is CASSLSIPSGGRETQYF.

This clone was counted a few times. V is TRBV12-3 or TRBV12-4 and J is TRBJ1-2, with 7 bases matching TRBD1. The CDR3 spans 13 residues. V lost 5 bases and J lost 8; bases outside the gene matches: 8. Written as DNA, the CDR3 is TGTGCCAGCAGTCCTACGACAGGGAGCGGCTACACCTTC. Translation gives CASSPTTGSGYTF.

This clone has a handful of counts. The J gene is TRBJ2-3, the V gene TRBV27, with D possibly TRBD1 on 6 matching bases. Trimming pared 0 bases from V and 0 bases from J, leaving 7 bases between. The V gene's germline CDR1 is MNHEY and CDR2 SMNVEV (reference sequence). This CDR3 has 15 residues. The CDR3 region is CASSLSDSSTDTQYF. The CDR3 coding sequence is TGTGCCAGCAGTTTATCGGACAGCAGCACAGATACGCAGTATTTT.